This T cell receptor (beta chain) comes out of a study of blood T cell repertoires in COVID-19. Data came from immunoSEQ multiplex PCR; TCRdb stores just in-frame clones and leaves some out. The sample includes tens of thousands of clones, approximately 85% of them seen just once. Input material: peripheral blood. The receptor's source is a human donor in a cohort sampled during active COVID-19.

Written as DNA, the CDR3 is TGTGCCAGCGGGGCGACTACAGATACGCAGTATTTT. This translates into CASGATTDTQYF. The gene calls are TRBV2 and TRBJ2-3; D possibly corresponds to TRBD1 (5 bases). The CDR3 is made up of 12 amino acids. Germline lookup yields CDR1 SNHLY and CDR2 FYNNEI. Trimming took off 8 bases at V and 3 bases at J, with 9 bases between the two ends.